The 4 T cell receptor beta chains below were found in one sample sequenced in a study of blood T cell repertoires in COVID-19. Assay used: immunoSEQ multiplex PCR; TCRdb lists only in-frame clones, some missing. The table includes about 140,000 clones, 65% to 90% detected once. The sequencing input was peripheral blood. The receptors come from a man aged 45-60 years with acute or convalescent COVID-19.

The chain employs TRBV7-9 and TRBJ1-2; TRBD1 is a possible D gene (6 bases). The germline V and J ends were trimmed by 3 bases and 4 bases, with 21 bases remaining between them. The CDR3 contains 17 residues. Germline assignment: CDR1 SEHNR and CDR2 FQNEAQ (reference sequence). The CDR3 region is CASSLGTLRGRAYGYTF. The DNA for the CDR3 is TGTGCCAGCAGCTTGGGGACACTCCGAGGACGTGCCTATGGCTACACCTTC.

This rearrangement joins TRBV13 to TRBJ2-1, with 9 bases that match TRBD1. This CDR3 is 15 amino acids long. Trimming cost V 2 bases and J 9 bases; bases outside gene matches: 8. Germline assignment: CDR1 PRHDT and CDR2 FYEKMQ (reference sequence). The CDR3, as DNA: TGTGCCAGCAGCTTACTAAACAGGGGGCAGGGTGAGCAGTTCTTC. Protein product: CASSLLNRGQGEQFF.

The V call is TRBV30, the J call TRBJ2-3; the match to TRBD1 covers 11 bases. Germline CDR1 is GTSNPN and CDR2 is SVGIG (reference sequence). The CDR3 sequence is 13 residues long. V shed 4 bases, J shed 5 bases, and the junction held 2 bases outside the gene matches. CDR3 DNA: TGTGCCTGGAAGGACAGGGGGCGAGATACGCAGTATTTT. This encodes CAWKDRGRDTQYF.

The rearrangement joins TRBV7-3 to TRBJ2-3, with TRBD2 matching over 10 bases. This CDR3 has 17 amino acids. V gave up 5 bases and J gave up 0 bases; unmatched junction bases: 8. The germline gives CDR1 SGHTA, CDR2 FQGTGA. The CDR3 region has the DNA TGTGCCAGCAGCCAGGGACTAGCGCACCCTAGCACAGATACGCAGTATTTT. This codes for CASSQGLAHPSTDTQYF.